The TCR beta chain described here comes from a study of CXCR3-negative and CXCR3-positive naive CD8 T cells. Investigators sorted each CD8+ T cell subset in triplicate, taking hundreds of thousands of cells each time. Naive CD8+ T cells showed a CD45RO-CCR7+CD27+CD95- phenotype. The libraries of TRB cDNA were constructed through 5' RACE using UMI labels. TCRdb re-called the 5' RACE reads; one entry per CDR3 protein, DNA not given. This sample's table reports about 120,000 distinct CDR3 sequences. The CDR3 totals 16 residues. CDR1 is MDHEN, CDR2 SYDVKM, per germline. On this clonotype: Its antigen is not known.

General study findings and limits: Much lower diversity was found in memory CD8+ cells, while both naive subsets had comparably high diversity. Naive cells that were CXCR3-positive had more hydrophobic TRB CDR3s (compared with CXCR3-negative naive cells).

The sequencing sample was made of naive CXCR3- CD8+ T cells from blood. Specified subset: CD45RO-CCR7+CD27+CD95- naive CD8+ T cells lacking CXCR3 (TNR3-). The chain links TRBV28 to TRBJ2-7; the D call of TRBD1 rests on TCRdb alone, since no DNA is present to check it. This TCR was sampled from a human donor in good health. Some clones in this sample may be carry-over from other donors' samples. This CDR3 is CASSLGLGQANYEQYF.